The source of this T cell receptor beta chain is a study of T cell repertoires in aging, cancer and after chemotherapy. The template was genomic DNA from peripheral blood, not RNA. Regarding the study as a whole: Age-matched healthy donors had significantly more diverse, less clonal blood TCR repertoires than untreated cancer patients. Healthy donors lost TCR diversity with age mainly through richness, cancer patients through richness and evenness. Rebound thymic output was suggested by rising median generation probability during chemotherapy in each cancer cohort.

This clonotype counts as medium-sized. Its antigen is still unknown. TRB rearrangements spanning V, D and J were amplified using mixed TRB-A/B primers. TCRdb ran MiXCR on the multiplex PCR reads and lists one entry per CDR3 protein. Of about 6,600 distinct CDR3 sequences listed, approximately 22% are singletons. CDR1 and CDR2 (germline): MNHNS, SASEGT. The length of the CDR3 is 16 residues. V lost 1 base and J lost 5; bases outside the gene matches: 6. This clonotype was obtained from a human donor with a blood cancer. The sequenced sample was blood. The V gene is TRBV6-1, the J gene TRBJ2-7, with TRBD1 identical over 12 bases. The CDR3 loop is CASSEGSGTGGNEQYF. The CDR3 coding sequence is TGTGCCAGCAGTGAAGGCTCCGGGACAGGGGGCAACGAGCAGTACTTC.